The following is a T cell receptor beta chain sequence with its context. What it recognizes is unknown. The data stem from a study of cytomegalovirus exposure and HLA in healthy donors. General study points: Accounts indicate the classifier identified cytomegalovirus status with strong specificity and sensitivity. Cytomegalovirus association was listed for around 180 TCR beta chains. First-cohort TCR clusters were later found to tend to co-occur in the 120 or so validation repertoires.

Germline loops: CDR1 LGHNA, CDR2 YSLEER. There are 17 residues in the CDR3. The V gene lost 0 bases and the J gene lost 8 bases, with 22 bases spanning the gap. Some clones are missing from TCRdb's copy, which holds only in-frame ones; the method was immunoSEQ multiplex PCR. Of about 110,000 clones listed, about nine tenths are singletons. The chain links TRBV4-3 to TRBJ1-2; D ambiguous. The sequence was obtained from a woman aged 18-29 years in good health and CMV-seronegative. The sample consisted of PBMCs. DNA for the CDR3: TGCGCCAGCAGCCAAGAACCGGGTGAGGGCACAGTGGGAGGCTACACCTTC. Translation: CASSQEPGEGTVGGYTF.